This T cell receptor (beta chain) was sequenced in a study of glioma-infiltrating T cells. The iRepertoire nested amplicon-rescue multiplex PCR amplified TCR alpha and beta CDR3s from RNA. One-step reverse transcription and amplification started from approximately 100-400 ng of tissue mRNA or PBMC total RNA. TCRdb re-called the multiplex PCR reads through MiXCR, storing one row per CDR3 protein. The top ten hold about 30% of the sample, which has over 100,000 distinct CDR3 sequences, 20% to 25% seen once. The study, taken as a whole, reports: Gliomas, especially low-grade, showed above-expected tissue-blood divergence; non-neoplastic patients showed below. Very few CDR3 sequences were shared between tissue and blood.

Germline V gene lookup returns CDR1 ENHRY and CDR2 SYGVKD. Trimming cost V 3 bases and J 1 base; bases outside gene matches: 4. The CDR3 is 15 amino acids. This clonotype was found many times. Its specificity is unknown. The gene calls are TRBV10-3 and TRBJ1-1; TRBD1 agrees at 8 bases. This receptor was identified in a human donor with low-grade glioma or glioblastoma, undergoing nonglioma brain surgery, or in good health (not recorded which). The sample taken for sequencing was glioma tissue, nonneoplastic brain tissue, or PBMCs (not recorded which). CDR3 residues: CAISDPTGENTEAFF. CDR3 nucleotides: TGTGCCATCAGTGACCCGACAGGGGAGAACACTGAAGCTTTCTTT.